The rows below give T cell receptor beta chains drawn from one sample of a study of Tregs in tolerant kidney transplant recipients. Generated by immunoSEQ multiplex PCR, the TCRdb table keeps only in-frame clones and is missing some. The sample consists of 90,000 or so clones, over 85% of them appearing once. Sequencing was performed on CD8+ T cells from blood. The receptors were sampled from a human donor in good health. Both conserved end residues are part of each CDR3. D genes are given only for firm matches. Size is omitted from some rows. Given values are once, few, many or a class for expanded clones.

TRBJ1-2,-,TRBV5-4,TRBD1,TGTGCCAGCAGCTTGTCCGGACAGGACCTTAATGGCTACACCTTC,CASSLSGQDLNGYTF
TRBJ1-2,-,TRBV6-5,-,TGTGCCAGCAGTTACTCTGGCAGGGATGGCTACACCTTC,CASSYSGRDGYTF
TRBJ1-2,-,TRBV29-1,-,TGCAGCGTTGTGCGGGAACTCGGCTATGGCTACACCTTC,CSVVRELGYGYTF
TRBJ1-2,-,TRBV6-1,-,TGTGCCAGCAGCCCCGGGCCCAGGGACTATGGCTACACCTTC,CASSPGPRDYGYTF
TRBJ2-5,-,TRBV5-4,-,TGTGCCAGCGAGGGGGGGGGACAAGAGACCCAGTACTTC,CASEGGGQETQYF
TRBJ2-2,-,TRBV13,-,TGTGCCAGCAGAGGGCAGGGTCCCACCGGGGAGCTGTTTTTT,CASRGQGPTGELFF
TRBJ2-7,-,TRBV4-1,-,TGCGCCAGCAGCCAAAGGAGGGAGAGGGAGCAGTACTTC,CASSQRREREQYF
TRBJ2-7,-,TRBV11-3,-,TGTGCCAGCAGCTCCAGCCACGTCGAGGGGTACGAGCAGTACTTC,CASSSSHVEGYEQYF
TRBJ2-7,-,TRBV6-5,TRBD2,TGTGCCAGCAGTTACTCGCCTAGCGGGCTCTCCTACGAGCAGTACTTC,CASSYSPSGLSYEQYF
TRBJ2-3,-,TRBV6-5,-,TGTGCCAGCAGTGTTTTAGGGGGGGGCACAGATACGCAGTATTTT,CASSVLGGGTDTQYF
TRBJ2-2,few,TRBV25-1,-,TGTGCCAGCAGTGAATATGGGGGGCTGGTCACCGGGGAGCTGTTTTTT,CASSEYGGLVTGELFF
TRBJ2-7,-,TRBV14,TRBD2,TGTGCCAGCAGCCAAGAGACTAGCGGGGGGTACGAGCAGTATTTC,CASSQETSGGYEQYF
TRBJ2-7,-,TRBV6-5,-,TGTGCCAGCAGTTATGGGACCGCTTACTACGAGCAGTACTTC,CASSYGTAYYEQYF
TRBJ2-2,-,TRBV7-9,TRBD1,TGTGCCAGCAGCCCCGGCGGGCGGACAGGGGCCCCGAACACCGGGGAGCTGTTTTTT,CASSPGGRTGAPNTGELFF
TRBJ2-1,-,TRBV30,-,TGTGCCTGGAGTGTAACCCAACGTGAGCAGTTCTTC,CAWSVTQREQFF
TRBJ2-1,-,TRBV4-1,TRBD1,TGCGCCAGCAGCCACATGCCGGGGACAGCCGCCAATGAGCAGTTCTTC,CASSHMPGTAANEQFF
TRBJ2-7,-,TRBV5-4,TRBD2,TGTGCCAGCAGCCTAGCCCCTAGCGGACTACAAGGCTACGAGCAGTACTTC,CASSLAPSGLQGYEQYF
TRBJ2-5,-,TRBV7-8,-,TGTGCCAGCAGCTTAGGTGACAAACAAGAGACCCAGTACTTC,CASSLGDKQETQYF
TRBJ2-1,-,TRBV30,TRBD1,TGTGCCAGCGGCGGGACAGGCTACAATGAGCAGTTCTTC,CASGGTGYNEQFF
TRBJ1-2,-,TRBV9,TRBD1,TGTGCCAGCAGCGCTTACAGGGGGTCTAACTATGGCTACACCTTC,CASSAYRGSNYGYTF
TRBJ1-1,-,TRBV9,-,TGTGCCAGCAGCCCTTGGGAGGACATTGGGACTGAAGCTTTCTTT,CASSPWEDIGTEAFF
TRBJ2-7,-,TRBV27,TRBD2,TGTGCCAGCAGCCTCACCAGTAGAGCGGGAGGATACGAGCAGTACTTC,CASSLTSRAGGYEQYF
TRBJ1-1,-,TRBV11-2,-,TGTGCCAGCAGCTGGTTGACAGAGAACACTGAAGCTTTCTTT,CASSWLTENTEAFF
TRBJ2-6,-,TRBV27,-,TGTGCCAGCACTCTCCTGGGGGGGCCTGGGGCCAACGTCCTGACTTTC,CASTLLGGPGANVLTF
TRBJ2-7,-,TRBV5-6,TRBD1,TGTGCCAGCAGCTTTGGGACAGGGGGCGTTTACGAGCAGTACTTC,CASSFGTGGVYEQYF
TRBJ2-7,-,TRBV27,TRBD2,TGTGCCAGCACCCCCAGCGGGGGTACATACTACGAGCAGTACTTC,CASTPSGGTYYEQYF
TRBJ2-3,-,TRBV27,-,TGTGCCAGCAGTTTAAGGGGCCTCCGGGGAGATACGCAGTATTTT,CASSLRGLRGDTQYF
TRBJ2-1,-,TRBV9,-,TGTGCCAGCAGCGGAGGACTGACGGTCGAAGGGGTCAATGAGCAGTTCTTC,CASSGGLTVEGVNEQFF
TRBJ2-1,-,TRBV6-4,-,TGTGCCAGCAGCTCAGTAAGTGGGGGTAACAATGAGCAGTTCTTC,CASSSVSGGNNEQFF